This T cell receptor (beta chain) was documented in a study of shared clonotypes between healthy human individuals. Study-level results: Naive CD4 clonotypes were shared across several donors at 4% to 5%.

The CDR3 spans 16 residues. In germline, CDR1 is MNHEY, CDR2 SVGAGI. V shed 3 bases, J shed 7 bases, and the junction held 11 bases outside the gene matches. There were only Caucasian adults among the donors, and all lived in Nashville, Tennessee. Into CD45RA+ naive and CD45RA-negative memory subsets, the CD4+ cells were split. To note about this clone: Its target is unknown.

The authors distributed each subset's genomic DNA evenly over several immunoSEQ plates. Sequencing used immunoSEQ multiplex PCR; TCRdb keeps in-frame clones, though not all of them. The sample has over 2 million clones, 95% seen once. This clonotype originated in a young man in good health. The chain recombines TRBV6-5 with TRBJ2-1, with 8 bases fitting TRBD2. Input material: naive CD4+ T cells sorted from blood. As to subset: CD45RA+ positively selected. The CDR3 sequence: CASSYPGGGVDNEQFF. Here the CDR3 DNA reads TGTGCCAGCAGTTATCCGGGAGGGGGTGTTGATAATGAGCAGTTCTTC.